The clone carrying this T cell receptor (beta chain) appeared many times. Its antigen is not identified. The data derive from a study of identical twins. Study-level points and caveats: An excess of low generation probability was shown by twin-shared out-of-frame alpha sequences.

In TCRdb, the 5' RACE reads were re-called with MiXCR into one record per CDR3 protein. This table holds fewer than 250,000 distinct CDR3 sequences, approximately 16% found once. CDR3 length: 15 amino acids. V was trimmed by 5 bases and J by 0 bases, leaving 11 bases between them. From germline, CDR1 is MNHEY and CDR2 SMNVEV (reference sequence). Another study also made use of these data, one on T cells expressing NK-cell markers. This second report adds: Seven of the eight sequenced donors were classified as HCMV-seropositive, and one was classified as seronegative. In several experiments, an anti-gamma-delta TCR antibody restricted sorting to alpha-beta TCR T cells. Where several donors were concerned, these clonotypes also led the CD3+CD56-NKG2C+ fraction.

The sequence was collected from a young woman in good health. The sequencing input was CD8+ T cells sorted from blood. The chain is built from TRBV27 and TRBJ2-1, with D possibly being TRBD2 (5 bases). For the CDR3, the DNA is TGTGCCAGCAGTCCCGGTACTAGCTCCTACAATGAGCAGTTCTTC. Translated, it gives CASSPGTSSYNEQFF.